The 8 T cell receptor beta chains below come from one sample, sequenced in a study of T cell clonality in common variable immunodeficiency. The method was immunoSEQ multiplex PCR; TCRdb's version includes in-frame clones alone and lacks a portion of them. Singletons are absent from the sample, which has roughly 42,000 clones. Sequenced sample: peripheral blood mononuclear cells. The receptors shown here come from a person aged 18-70 years in good health.

This clone has at least ten counts. With the read ending 3 residues before the CDR3 end, the germline J gene is used to fill in that end. The J gene is TRBJ1-2, the V gene TRBV30; a possible D gene is TRBD1 (6 bases). Trimming removed 1 base at V and 1 base at J, with 22 bases between. The CDR3 spans 18 residues. Looked up from germline, CDR1 is GTSNPN and CDR2 is SVGIG (reference sequence). CDR3 DNA (partial): TGTGCCTGGAGTGCCCCCGGTGGGGGGGCTAGACATAACTATGGC. This codes for CAWSAPGGGARHNYG. The whole CDR3 protein is CAWSAPGGGARHNYGYTF.

The sample holds many counts of this clone. The read ends 3 residues before the CDR3 terminus; that terminus is restored from the germline J gene. The rearrangement links TRBV30 to TRBJ2-2; D perhaps matches TRBD2 (7 bases). This CDR3 contains 14 residues. CDR1 and CDR2 from the germline V gene are GTSNPN and SVGIG (reference sequence). With 5 bases removed from V and 4 bases from J, the gap between germline ends came to 14 bases. The part of the CDR3 DNA that was read is TGTGCCTGGTCCCGGGGGGCGGGCACCGGGGAG. Its translation: CAWSRGAGTGE. The whole CDR3 region reads CAWSRGAGTGELFF. Full variable domain (remainder filled in from reference TRBV30 and TRBJ2-2): SQTIHQWPATLVQPVGSPLSLECTVEGTSNPNLYWYRQAAGRGLQLLFYSVGIGQISSEVPQNLSASRPQDRQFILSSKKLLLSDSGFYLCAWSRGAGTGELFFGEGSRLTVL.

This clone came up many times. The CDR3 end lies 3 residues beyond the end of the read and is filled in from the germline J gene. The J gene is TRBJ2-2, the V gene TRBV10-3; D remains unclear. This CDR3 has 15 amino acids. The V and J ends lost 1 base and 1 base respectively, with 7 bases between them. CDR1 is ENHRY, CDR2 SYGVKD, per germline. The CDR3 protein is CAISEFPGNTGELFF. CDR3 bases read: TGTGCCATCAGTGAGTTTCCCGGGAACACCGGGGAG.

This clone was detected many times. The CDR3 extends 3 residues past the end of the read, so its final part is completed from the germline J gene. The chain recombines TRBV5-6 with TRBJ2-7; D remains ambiguous. Deletions cut 2 bases from V and 0 bases from J, with 6 bases between. Germline CDR1 and CDR2: SGHDT and YYEEEE. The CDR3 totals 13 residues. CDR3 residues: CASSLDTSYEQYF. The sequenced CDR3 bases are TGTGCCAGCAGCTTAGACACCTCCTACGAG.

This clone was recorded many times. The sequenced fragment ends 3 residues before the CDR3 boundary, so the rest is inferred from the germline J gene. The chain uses TRBV18 and TRBJ1-4; 7 bases are a match to TRBD1. The CDR3 is 15 amino acids. CDR1 is KGHSH and CDR2 is LQKENI in the germline V gene. V lost 6 bases to trimming and J lost 5 bases; unmatched junction nucleotides: 9. CDR3 sequence: CASSPPGQSNEKLFF. The covered CDR3 bases are TGTGCCAGCTCGCCCCCGGGACAGAGCAATGAAAAA.

The table lists this clone with many counts. The read ends 3 residues before the CDR3 terminus; that terminus is restored from the germline J gene. The J gene is TRBJ2-1, the V gene TRBV7-7; D is undetermined. CDR3 length equals 13 residues. Germline V gene sequence: CDR1 SSHAT, CDR2 FNYEAQ (reference sequence). Trimming removed 2 bases from V and 6 bases from J, with 8 bases in between. The covered CDR3 bases are TGTGCCAGCAGCTTAAATTTGGCCAATGAG. This sequence encodes CASSLNLANE. The complete CDR3 sequence is CASSLNLANEQFF.

This clone was counted many times. The missing CDR3 end, 3 residues past where the read stops, is filled in from the germline J gene. The J gene is TRBJ2-1, the V gene TRBV30; the match to TRBD1 covers 7 bases. CDR1 is GTSNPN and CDR2 is SVGIG in the germline V gene (reference sequence). V lost 4 bases and J lost 4; bases outside the gene matches: 7. The CDR3 extends over 14 amino acids. The DNA read from the CDR3 is TGTGCCTGGACGTCGGGACAGTCTTACAATGAG. This encodes CAWTSGQSYNE. The entire CDR3 protein is CAWTSGQSYNEQFF.

Only a few counts were recorded for this clone. The read ends 3 residues shy of where the CDR3 ends; the end is completed using the germline J gene. The chain joins TRBV10-2 to TRBJ1-5; 8 bases align to TRBD1. V dropped 2 bases and J dropped 7; count of bases not matched to a gene: 7. Germline CDR1 and CDR2: WSHSY and SAAADI. The CDR3 has 15 amino acids. The CDR3 sequence: CASSEISTGDQPQHF. CDR3 DNA (partial): TGCGCCAGCAGTGAGATATCGACAGGGGACCAGCCC.